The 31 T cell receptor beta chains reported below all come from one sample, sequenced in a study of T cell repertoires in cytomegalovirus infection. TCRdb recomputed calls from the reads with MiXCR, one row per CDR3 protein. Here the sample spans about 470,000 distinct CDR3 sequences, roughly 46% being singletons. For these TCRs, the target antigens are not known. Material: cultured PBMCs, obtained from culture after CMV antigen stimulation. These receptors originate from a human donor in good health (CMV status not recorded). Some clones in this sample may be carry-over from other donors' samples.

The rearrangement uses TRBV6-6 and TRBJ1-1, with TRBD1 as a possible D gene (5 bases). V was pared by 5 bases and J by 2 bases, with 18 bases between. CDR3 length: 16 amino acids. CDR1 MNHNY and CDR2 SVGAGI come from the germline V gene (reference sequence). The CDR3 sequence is CASSAQGGLINTEAFF. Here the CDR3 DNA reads TGTGCCAGCAGTGCGCAGGGCGGCCTAATAAACACTGAAGCTTTCTTT.

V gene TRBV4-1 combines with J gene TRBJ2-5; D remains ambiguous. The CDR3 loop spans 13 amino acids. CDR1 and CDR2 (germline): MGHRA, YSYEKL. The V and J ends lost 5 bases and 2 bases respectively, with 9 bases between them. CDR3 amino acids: CASSSRVQETQYF. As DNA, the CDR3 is TGCGCCAGCAGCTCCCGAGTACAAGAGACCCAGTACTTC.

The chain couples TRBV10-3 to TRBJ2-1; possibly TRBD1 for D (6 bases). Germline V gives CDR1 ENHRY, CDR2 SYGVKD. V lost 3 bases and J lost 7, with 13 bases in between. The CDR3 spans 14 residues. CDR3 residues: CAISEPAGENEQFF. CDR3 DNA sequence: TGTGCCATCAGTGAACCGGCAGGGGAAAATGAGCAGTTCTTC.

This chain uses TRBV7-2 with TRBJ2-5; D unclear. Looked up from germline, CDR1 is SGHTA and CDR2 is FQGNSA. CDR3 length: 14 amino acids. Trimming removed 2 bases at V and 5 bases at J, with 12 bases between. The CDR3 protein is CASSLNRAAETQYF. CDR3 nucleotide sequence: TGTGCCAGCAGCTTAAATAGGGCCGCCGAGACCCAGTACTTC.

The DNA of the CDR3 is TGCGCCAGCAGCATATCGCCAGGGGGCCAAGAGACCCAGTACTTC. This encodes CASSISPGGQETQYF. The chain has TRBV5-1 and TRBJ2-5; 7 bases fit TRBD1. The germline V gene encodes CDR1 SGHRS and CDR2 YFSETQ. Germline trimming cut 4 bases from V and 1 base from J; bases unmatched to any gene: 7. The CDR3 covers 15 residues.

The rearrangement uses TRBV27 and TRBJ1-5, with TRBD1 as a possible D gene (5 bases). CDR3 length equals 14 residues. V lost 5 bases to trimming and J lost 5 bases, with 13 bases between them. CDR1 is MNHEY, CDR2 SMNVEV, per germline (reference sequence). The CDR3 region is CASSPLGVYQPQHF. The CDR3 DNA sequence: TGTGCCAGCAGTCCTCTAGGGGTTTATCAGCCCCAGCATTTT.

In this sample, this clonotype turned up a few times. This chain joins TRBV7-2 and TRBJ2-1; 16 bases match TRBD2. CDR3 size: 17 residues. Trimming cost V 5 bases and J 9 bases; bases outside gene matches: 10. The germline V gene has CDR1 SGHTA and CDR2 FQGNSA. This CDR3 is CASSRRPGTSGGGEQFF. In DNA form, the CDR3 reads TGTGCCAGCAGCCGACGTCCCGGGACTAGCGGGGGGGGTGAGCAGTTCTTC.

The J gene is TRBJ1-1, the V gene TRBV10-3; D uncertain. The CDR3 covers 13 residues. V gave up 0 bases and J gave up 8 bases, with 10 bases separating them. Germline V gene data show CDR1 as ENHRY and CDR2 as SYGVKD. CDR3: CAISESIQPEAFF. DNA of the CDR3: TGTGCCATCAGTGAGTCGATACAGCCAGAAGCTTTCTTT.

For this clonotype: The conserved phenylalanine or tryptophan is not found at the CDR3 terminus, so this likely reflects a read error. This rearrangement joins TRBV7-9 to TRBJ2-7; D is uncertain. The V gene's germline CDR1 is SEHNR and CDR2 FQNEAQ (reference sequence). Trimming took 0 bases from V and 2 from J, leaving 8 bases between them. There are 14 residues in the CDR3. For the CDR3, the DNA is TGTGCCAGCAGCTTAGCTGGAACGACCTACGAGCAGTACTCC. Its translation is CASSLAGTTYEQYS.

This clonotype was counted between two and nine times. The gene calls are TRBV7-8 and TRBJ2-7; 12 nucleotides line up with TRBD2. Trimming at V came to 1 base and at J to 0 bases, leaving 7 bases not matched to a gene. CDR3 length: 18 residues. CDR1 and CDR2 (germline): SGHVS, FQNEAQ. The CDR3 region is CASSLDLASGGASYEQYF. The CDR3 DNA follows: TGTGCCAGCAGCTTAGATTTGGCTAGCGGGGGGGCCTCCTACGAGCAGTACTTC.

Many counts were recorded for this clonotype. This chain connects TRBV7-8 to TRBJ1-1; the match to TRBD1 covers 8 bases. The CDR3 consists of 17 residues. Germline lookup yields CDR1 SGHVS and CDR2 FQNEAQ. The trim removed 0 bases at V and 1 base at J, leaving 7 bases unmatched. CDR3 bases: TGTGCCAGCAGCTTAGCTTACAGGGGGAAGGGGAACACTGAAGCTTTCTTT. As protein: CASSLAYRGKGNTEAFF.

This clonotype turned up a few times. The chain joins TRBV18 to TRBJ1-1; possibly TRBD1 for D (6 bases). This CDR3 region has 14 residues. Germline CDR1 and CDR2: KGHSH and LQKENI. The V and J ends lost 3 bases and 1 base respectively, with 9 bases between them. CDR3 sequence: CASSPGHQNTEAFF. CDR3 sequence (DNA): TGTGCCAGCTCACCGGGACATCAGAACACTGAAGCTTTCTTT.

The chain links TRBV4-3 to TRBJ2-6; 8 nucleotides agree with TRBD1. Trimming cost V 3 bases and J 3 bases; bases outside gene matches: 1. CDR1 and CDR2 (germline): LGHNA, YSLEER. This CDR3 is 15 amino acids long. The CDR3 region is CASSQDRVGANVLTF. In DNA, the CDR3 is TGCGCCAGCAGCCAGGACAGGGTTGGGGCCAACGTCCTGACTTTC.

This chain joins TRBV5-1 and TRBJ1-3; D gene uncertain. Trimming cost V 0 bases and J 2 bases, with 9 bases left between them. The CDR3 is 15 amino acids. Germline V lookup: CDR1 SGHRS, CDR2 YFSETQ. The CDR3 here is CASSLARSAGNTIYF. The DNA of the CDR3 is TGCGCCAGCAGCTTGGCCAGGTCGGCTGGAAACACCATATATTTT.

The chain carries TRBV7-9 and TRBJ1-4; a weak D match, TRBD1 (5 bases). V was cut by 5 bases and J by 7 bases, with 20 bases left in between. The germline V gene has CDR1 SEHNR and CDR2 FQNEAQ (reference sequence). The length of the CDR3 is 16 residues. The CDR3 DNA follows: TGTGCCAGCAGCCCCAACCCAGGGAAAGAGGGTGAAAAACTGTTTTTT. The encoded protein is CASSPNPGKEGEKLFF.

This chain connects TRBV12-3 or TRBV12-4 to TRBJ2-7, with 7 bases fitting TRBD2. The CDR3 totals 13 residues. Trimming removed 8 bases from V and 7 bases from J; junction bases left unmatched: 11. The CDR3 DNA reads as TGTGCCAGCCGCTCCAGCGGGGCGGTAGAGCAGTACTTC. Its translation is CASRSSGAVEQYF.

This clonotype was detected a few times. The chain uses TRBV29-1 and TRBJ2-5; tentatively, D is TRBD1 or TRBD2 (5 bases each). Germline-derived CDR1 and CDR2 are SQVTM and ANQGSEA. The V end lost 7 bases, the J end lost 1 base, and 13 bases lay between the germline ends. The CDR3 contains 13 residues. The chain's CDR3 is CSAGWGTQETQYF. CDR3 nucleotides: TGCAGCGCCGGCTGGGGGACCCAAGAGACCCAGTACTTC.

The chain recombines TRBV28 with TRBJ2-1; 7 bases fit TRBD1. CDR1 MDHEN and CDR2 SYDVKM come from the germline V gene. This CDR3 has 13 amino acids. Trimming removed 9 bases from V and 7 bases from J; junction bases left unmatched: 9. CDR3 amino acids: CASTGANKNEQFF. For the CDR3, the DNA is TGTGCCAGTACAGGGGCAAATAAGAATGAGCAGTTCTTC.

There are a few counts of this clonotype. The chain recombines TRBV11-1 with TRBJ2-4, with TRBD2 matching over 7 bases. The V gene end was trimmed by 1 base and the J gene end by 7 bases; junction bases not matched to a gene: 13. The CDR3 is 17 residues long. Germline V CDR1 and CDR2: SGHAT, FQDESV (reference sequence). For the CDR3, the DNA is TGTGCCAGCAGCTTAGGTCTCCCGACGCAGCGGGGTAACATTCAGTACTTC. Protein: CASSLGLPTQRGNIQYF.

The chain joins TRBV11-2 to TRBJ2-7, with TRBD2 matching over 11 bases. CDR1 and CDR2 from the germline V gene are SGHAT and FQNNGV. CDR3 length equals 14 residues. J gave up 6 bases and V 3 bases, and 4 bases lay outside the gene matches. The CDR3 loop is CASSFSGRAGEQYF. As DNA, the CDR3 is TGTGCCAGCAGCTTTAGCGGGAGGGCCGGCGAGCAGTACTTC. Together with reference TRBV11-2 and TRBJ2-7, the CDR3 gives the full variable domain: EAGVAQSPRYKIIEKRQSVAFWCNPISGHATLYWYQQILGQGPKLLIQFQNNGVVDDSQLPKDRFSAERLKGVDSTLKIQPAKLEDSAVYLCASSFSGRAGEQYFGPGTRLTVT.

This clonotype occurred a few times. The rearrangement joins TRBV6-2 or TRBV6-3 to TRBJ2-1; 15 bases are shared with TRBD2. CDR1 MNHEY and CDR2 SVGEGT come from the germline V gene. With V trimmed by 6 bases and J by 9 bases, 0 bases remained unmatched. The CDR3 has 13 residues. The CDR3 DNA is TGTGCCAGCAGGGGACTAGCGGGGGGTGAGCAGTTCTTC. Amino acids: CASRGLAGGEQFF.

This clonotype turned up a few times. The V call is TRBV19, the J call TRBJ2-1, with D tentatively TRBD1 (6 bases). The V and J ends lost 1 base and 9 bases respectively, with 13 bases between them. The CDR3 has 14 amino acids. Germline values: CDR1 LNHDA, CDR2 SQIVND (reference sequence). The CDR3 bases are TGTGCCAGTAGTATAGGAGGGGGAATTGGTGAGCAGTTCTTC. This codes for CASSIGGGIGEQFF. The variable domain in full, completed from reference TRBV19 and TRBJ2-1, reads DGGITQSPKYLFRKEGQNVTLSCEQNLNHDAMYWYRQDPGQGLRLIYYSQIVNDFQKGDIAEGYSVSREKKESFPLTVTSAQKNPTAFYLCASSIGGGIGEQFFGPGTRLTVL.

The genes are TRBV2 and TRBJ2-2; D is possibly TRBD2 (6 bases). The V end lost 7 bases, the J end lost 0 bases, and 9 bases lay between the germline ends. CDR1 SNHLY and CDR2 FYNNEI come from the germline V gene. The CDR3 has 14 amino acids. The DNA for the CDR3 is TGTGCCAGCACACCTAGCGCGAACACCGGGGAGCTGTTTTTT. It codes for CASTPSANTGELFF.

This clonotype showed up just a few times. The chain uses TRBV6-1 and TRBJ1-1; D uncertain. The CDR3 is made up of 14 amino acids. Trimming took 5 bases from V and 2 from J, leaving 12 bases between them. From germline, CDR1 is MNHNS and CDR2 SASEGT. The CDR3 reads CASSRLDRNTEAFF. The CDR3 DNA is TGTGCCAGCAGTCGACTTGACCGAAACACTGAAGCTTTCTTT.

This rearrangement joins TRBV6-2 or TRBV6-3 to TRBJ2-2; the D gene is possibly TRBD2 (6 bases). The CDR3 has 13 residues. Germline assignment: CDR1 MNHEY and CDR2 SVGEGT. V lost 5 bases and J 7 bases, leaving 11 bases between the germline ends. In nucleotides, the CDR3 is TGTGCCAGCAGTCCGACTAGGGACGGGGAGCTGTTTTTT. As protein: CASSPTRDGELFF.

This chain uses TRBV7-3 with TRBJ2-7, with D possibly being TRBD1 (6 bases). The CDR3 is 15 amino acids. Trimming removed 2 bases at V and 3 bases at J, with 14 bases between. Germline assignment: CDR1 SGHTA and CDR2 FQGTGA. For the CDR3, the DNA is TGTGCCAGCAGCTTAGTAACAGGGCGATACTACGAGCAGTACTTC. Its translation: CASSLVTGRYYEQYF.

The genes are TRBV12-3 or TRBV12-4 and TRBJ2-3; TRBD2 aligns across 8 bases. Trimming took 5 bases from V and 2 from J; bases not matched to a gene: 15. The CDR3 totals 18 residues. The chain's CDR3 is CASSLSGSTKFDTDTQYF. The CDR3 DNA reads TGTGCCAGCAGTCTCAGCGGGAGTACGAAGTTTGACACAGATACGCAGTATTTT.

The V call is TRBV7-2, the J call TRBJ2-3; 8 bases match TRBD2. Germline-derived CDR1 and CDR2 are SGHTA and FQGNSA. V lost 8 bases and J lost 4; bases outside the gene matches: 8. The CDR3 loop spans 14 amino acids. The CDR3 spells CASAPSGSPDTQYF. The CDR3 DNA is TGTGCCAGCGCCCCGAGCGGGAGCCCAGATACGCAGTATTTT.

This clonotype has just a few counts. The CDR3 DNA reads as TGTGCCAGCAGCCGCCGGGGACTAGCGGGGGGGAGCTCCTACGAGCAGTACTTC. Its protein product is CASSRRGLAGGSSYEQYF. V gene TRBV7-8 combines with J gene TRBJ2-7; 16 bases align to TRBD2. This CDR3 is 18 amino acids long. V lost 5 bases, J lost 0 bases, and 7 bases stayed unmatched. Per germline, CDR1 SGHVS and CDR2 FQNEAQ.

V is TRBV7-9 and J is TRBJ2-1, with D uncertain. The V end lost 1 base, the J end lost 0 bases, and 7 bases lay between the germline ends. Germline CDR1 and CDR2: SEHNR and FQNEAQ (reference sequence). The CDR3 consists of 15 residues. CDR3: CASSLGPLSYNEQFF. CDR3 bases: TGTGCCAGCAGCTTAGGGCCGCTCTCCTACAATGAGCAGTTCTTC.

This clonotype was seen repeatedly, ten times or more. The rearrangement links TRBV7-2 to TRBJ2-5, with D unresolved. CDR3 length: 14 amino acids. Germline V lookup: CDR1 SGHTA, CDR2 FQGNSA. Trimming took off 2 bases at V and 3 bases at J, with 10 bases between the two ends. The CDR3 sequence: CASSLLGAKETQYF. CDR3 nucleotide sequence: TGTGCCAGCAGCTTATTGGGCGCCAAAGAGACCCAGTACTTC.